This TCR beta chain is from a study of T cell responses to AZD1222 COVID-19 vaccine. The CDR3 length is 12 residues. Looked up from germline, CDR1 is MGHDK and CDR2 is SYGVNS. Deletions cut 4 bases from V and 4 bases from J, with 8 bases between. Profiled with immunoSEQ multiplex PCR; TCRdb holds only in-frame clones, not every one. The table includes 150,000 or so clones, 80% to 95% detected once. This TCR came from an adult in good health. The sequenced sample was peripheral blood, obtained on day 0 of AZD1222 vaccination. This rearrangement joins TRBV25-1 to TRBJ2-7; a weak D match, TRBD1 (6 bases). CDR3 in DNA: TGTGCCAGCAGTGCACAGGGATACGAGCAGTACTTC. The encoded protein is CASSAQGYEQYF.